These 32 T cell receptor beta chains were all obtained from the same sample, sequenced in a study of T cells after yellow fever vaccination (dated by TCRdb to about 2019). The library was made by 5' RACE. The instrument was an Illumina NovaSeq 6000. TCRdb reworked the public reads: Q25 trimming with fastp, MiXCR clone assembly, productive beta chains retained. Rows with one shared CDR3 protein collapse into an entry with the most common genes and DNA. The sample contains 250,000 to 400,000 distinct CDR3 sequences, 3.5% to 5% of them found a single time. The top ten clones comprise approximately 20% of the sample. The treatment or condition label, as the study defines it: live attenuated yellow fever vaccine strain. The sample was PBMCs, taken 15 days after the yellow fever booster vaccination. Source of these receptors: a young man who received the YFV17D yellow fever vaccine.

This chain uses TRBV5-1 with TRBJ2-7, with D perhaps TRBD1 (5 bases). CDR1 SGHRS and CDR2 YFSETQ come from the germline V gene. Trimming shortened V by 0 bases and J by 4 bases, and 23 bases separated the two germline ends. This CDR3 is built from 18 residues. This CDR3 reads CASSLDPRAARDPYEQYF. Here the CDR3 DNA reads TGCGCCAGCAGCTTGGATCCCAGGGCAGCGCGAGACCCGTACGAGCAGTACTTC.

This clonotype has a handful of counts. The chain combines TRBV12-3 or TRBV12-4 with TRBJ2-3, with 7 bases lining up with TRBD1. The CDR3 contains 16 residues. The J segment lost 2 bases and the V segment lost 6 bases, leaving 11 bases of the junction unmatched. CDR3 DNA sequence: TGTGCCAGCAGCCACAGGGGACCCCCTGACACAGATACGCAGTATTTT. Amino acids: CASSHRGPPDTDTQYF.

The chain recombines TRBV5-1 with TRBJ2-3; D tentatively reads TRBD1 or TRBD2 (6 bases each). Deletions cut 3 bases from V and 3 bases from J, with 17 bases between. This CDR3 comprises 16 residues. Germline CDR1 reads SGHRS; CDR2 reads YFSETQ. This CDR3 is CASSSALGGLTDTQYF. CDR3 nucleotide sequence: TGCGCCAGCAGCTCTGCACTAGGGGGGTTAACAGATACGCAGTATTTT.

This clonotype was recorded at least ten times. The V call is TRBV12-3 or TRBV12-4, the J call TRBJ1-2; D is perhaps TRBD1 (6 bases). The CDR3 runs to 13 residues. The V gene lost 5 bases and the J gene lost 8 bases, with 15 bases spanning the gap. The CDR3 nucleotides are TGTGCCAGCAGTACTAACAGGGTTGACGGCTACACCTTC. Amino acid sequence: CASSTNRVDGYTF.

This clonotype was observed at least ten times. CDR3 DNA sequence: TGCGCCACATGGAACACTGAAGCTTTCTTT. It encodes CATWNTEAFF. V is TRBV4-3 and J is TRBJ1-1, with D uncertain. The CDR3 spans 10 residues. CDR1 is LGHNA, CDR2 YSLEER, per germline. V lost 10 bases and J 1 base, leaving 4 bases between the germline ends.

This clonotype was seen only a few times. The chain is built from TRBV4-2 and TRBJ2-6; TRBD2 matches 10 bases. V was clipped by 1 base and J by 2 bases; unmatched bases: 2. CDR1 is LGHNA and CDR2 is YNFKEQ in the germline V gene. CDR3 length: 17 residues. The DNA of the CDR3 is TGTGCCAGCAGCCAAGGACTAGCGGGTCCTGGGGCCAACGTCCTGACTTTC. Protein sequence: CASSQGLAGPGANVLTF.

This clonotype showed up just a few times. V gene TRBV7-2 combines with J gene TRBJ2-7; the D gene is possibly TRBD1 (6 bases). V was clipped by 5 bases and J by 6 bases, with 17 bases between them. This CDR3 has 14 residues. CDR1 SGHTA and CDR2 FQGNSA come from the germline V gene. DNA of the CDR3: TGTGCCAGCAGCCAAACAGGGCGGATGGGCGAGCAGTACTTC. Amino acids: CASSQTGRMGEQYF.

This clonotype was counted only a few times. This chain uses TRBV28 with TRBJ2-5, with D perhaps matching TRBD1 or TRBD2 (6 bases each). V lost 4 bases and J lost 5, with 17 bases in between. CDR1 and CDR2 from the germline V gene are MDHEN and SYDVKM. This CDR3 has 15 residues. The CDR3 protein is CASSSGGVGVETQYF. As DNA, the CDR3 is TGTGCCAGCAGTTCCGGGGGCGTGGGGGTGGAGACCCAGTACTTC.

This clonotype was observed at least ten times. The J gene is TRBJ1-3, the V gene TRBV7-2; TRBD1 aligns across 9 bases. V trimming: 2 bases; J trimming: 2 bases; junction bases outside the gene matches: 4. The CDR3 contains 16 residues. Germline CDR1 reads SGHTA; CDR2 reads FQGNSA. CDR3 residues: CASSLTGGPTGNTIYF. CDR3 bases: TGTGCCAGCAGCTTAACAGGGGGCCCGACTGGAAACACCATATATTTT.

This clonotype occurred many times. The CDR3 loop is CASGSQGRNTEAFF. The CDR3 coding sequence is TGTGCCAGCGGATCACAGGGGAGGAACACTGAAGCTTTCTTT. The chain combines TRBV7-2 with TRBJ1-1, with 7 bases that match TRBD1. Germline V gene sequence: CDR1 SGHTA, CDR2 FQGNSA. After removal of 8 bases from V and 1 base from J, the junction contained 7 bases not matched to a gene. The CDR3 totals 14 residues.

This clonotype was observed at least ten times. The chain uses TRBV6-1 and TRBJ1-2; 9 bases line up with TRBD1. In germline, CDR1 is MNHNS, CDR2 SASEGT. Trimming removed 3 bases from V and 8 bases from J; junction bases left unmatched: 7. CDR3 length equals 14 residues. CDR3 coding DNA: TGTGCCAGCAGTGAGGCGGGGACAGGGAACGGCTACACCTTC. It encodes CASSEAGTGNGYTF.

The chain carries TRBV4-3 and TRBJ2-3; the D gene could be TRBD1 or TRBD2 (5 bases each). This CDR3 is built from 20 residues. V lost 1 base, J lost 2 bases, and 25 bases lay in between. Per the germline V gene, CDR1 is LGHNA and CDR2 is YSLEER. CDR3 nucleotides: TGCGCCAGCAGCCAAGGAGTCGGGGCCCGGACCCATTTATACACAGATACGCAGTATTTT. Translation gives CASSQGVGARTHLYTDTQYF.

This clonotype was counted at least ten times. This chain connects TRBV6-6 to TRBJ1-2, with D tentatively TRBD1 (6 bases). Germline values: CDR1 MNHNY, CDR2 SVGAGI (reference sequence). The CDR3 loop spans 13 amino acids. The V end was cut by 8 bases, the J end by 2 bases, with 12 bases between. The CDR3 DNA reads TGTGCCAGCGCCCTAGGGGGGAACTATGGCTACACCTTC. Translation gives CASALGGNYGYTF.

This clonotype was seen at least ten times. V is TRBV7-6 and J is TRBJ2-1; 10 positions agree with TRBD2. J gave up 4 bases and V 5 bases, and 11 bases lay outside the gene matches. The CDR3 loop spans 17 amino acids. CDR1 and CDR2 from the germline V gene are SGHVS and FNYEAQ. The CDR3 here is CASSKRASGGEYNEQFF. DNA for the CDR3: TGTGCCAGCAGCAAGCGGGCTAGCGGGGGCGAATACAATGAGCAGTTCTTC.

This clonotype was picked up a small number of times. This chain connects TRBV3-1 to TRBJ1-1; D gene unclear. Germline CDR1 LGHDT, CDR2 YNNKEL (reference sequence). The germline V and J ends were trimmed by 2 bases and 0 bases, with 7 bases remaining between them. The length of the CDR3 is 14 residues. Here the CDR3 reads CASSQSLLNTEAFF. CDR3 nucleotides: TGTGCCAGCAGCCAATCCTTATTGAACACTGAAGCTTTCTTT.

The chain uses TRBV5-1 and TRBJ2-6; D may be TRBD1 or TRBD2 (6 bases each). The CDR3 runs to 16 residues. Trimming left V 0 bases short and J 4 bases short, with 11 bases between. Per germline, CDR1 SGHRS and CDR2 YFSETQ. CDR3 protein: CASSLDGGLGANVLTF. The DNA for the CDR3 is TGCGCCAGCAGCTTGGATGGGGGGCTCGGGGCCAACGTCCTGACTTTC.

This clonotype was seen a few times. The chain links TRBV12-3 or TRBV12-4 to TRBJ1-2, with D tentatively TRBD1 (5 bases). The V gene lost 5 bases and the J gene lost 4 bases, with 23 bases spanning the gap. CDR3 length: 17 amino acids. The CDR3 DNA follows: TGTGCCAGCAGTAGAGGATGGGGCCTGCCCTACGGCTATGGCTACACCTTC. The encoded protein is CASSRGWGLPYGYGYTF.

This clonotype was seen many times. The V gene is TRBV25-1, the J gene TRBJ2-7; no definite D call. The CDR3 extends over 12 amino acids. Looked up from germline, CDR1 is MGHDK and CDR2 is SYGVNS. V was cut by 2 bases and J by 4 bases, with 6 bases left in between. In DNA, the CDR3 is TGTGCCAGCAGTGAAGTGGGGTACGAGCAGTACTTC. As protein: CASSEVGYEQYF.

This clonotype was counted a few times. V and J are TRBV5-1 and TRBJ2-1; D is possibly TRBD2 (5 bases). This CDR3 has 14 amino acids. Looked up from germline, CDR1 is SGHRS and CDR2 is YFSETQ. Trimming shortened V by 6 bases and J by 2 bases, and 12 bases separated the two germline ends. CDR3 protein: CASNGEVAYNEQFF. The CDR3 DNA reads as TGCGCCAGCAACGGGGAAGTAGCCTACAATGAGCAGTTCTTC.

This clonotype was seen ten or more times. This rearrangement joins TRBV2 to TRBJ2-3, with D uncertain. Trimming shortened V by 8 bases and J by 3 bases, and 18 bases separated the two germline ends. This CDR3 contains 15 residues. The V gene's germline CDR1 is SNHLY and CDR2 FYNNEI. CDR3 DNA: TGTGCCAGCCTGCTTTTACTGGGCAGAACAGATACGCAGTATTTT. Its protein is CASLLLLGRTDTQYF.

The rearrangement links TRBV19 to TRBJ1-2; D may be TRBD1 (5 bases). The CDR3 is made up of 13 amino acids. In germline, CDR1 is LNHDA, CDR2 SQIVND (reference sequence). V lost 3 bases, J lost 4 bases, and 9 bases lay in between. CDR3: CASSMTVFYGYTF. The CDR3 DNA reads TGTGCCAGTAGTATGACAGTCTTCTATGGCTACACCTTC.

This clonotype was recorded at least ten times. The CDR3 loop reads CASSLGTNDEKLFF. The CDR3 region has the DNA TGTGCCAGCAGTTTGGGGACTAACGATGAAAAACTGTTTTTT. The chain carries TRBV12-3 or TRBV12-4 and TRBJ1-4; D possibly corresponds to TRBD1 (5 bases). The CDR3 has 14 residues. Trimming took off 3 bases at V and 6 bases at J, with 11 bases between the two ends.

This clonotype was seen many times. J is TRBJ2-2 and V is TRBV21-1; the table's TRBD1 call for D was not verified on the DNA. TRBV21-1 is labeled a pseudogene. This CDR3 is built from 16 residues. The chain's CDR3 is CASSTRDRGATGELFF. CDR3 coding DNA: TGTGCCAGCAGCACCAGGGACAGGGGGGCCACCGGGGAGCTGTTTTTT.

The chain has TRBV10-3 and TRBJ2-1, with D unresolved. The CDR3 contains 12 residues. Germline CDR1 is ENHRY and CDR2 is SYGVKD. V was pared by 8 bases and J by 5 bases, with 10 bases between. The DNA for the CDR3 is TGTGCCATCGCCCAGGTGAACAATGAGCAGTTCTTC. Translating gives CAIAQVNNEQFF.

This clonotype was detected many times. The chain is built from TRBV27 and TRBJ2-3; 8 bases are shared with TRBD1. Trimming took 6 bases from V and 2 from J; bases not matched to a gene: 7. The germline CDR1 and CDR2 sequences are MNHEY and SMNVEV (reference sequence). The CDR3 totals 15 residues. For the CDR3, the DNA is TGTGCCAGCAGCCCCGGGACAGGTTACACAGATACGCAGTATTTT. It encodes CASSPGTGYTDTQYF.

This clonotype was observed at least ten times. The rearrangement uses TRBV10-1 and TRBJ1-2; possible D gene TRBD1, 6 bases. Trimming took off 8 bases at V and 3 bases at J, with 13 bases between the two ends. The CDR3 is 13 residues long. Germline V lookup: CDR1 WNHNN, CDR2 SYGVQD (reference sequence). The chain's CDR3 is CASFPGVDYGYTF. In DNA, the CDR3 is TGCGCCAGCTTTCCAGGGGTCGACTATGGCTACACCTTC.

In DNA form, the CDR3 reads TGTGCCACCCTCGACAGGTGGCCAGATACGCAGTATTTT. Translated, it gives CATLDRWPDTQYF. The chain is built from TRBV24-1 and TRBJ2-3; D may be TRBD1 (6 bases). CDR1 is KGHDR and CDR2 is SFDVKD in the germline V gene. Deletions cut 9 bases from V and 4 bases from J, with 13 bases between. There are 13 residues in the CDR3.

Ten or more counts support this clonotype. CDR3 sequence reads: CASESGQGGNEQFF. For the CDR3, the DNA is TGTGCCAGCGAGTCGGGACAGGGGGGCAATGAGCAGTTCTTC. This chain uses TRBV2 with TRBJ2-1, with TRBD1 matching over 11 bases. Germline-derived CDR1 and CDR2 are SNHLY and FYNNEI. The CDR3 totals 14 residues. The J segment lost 6 bases and the V segment lost 8 bases, leaving 6 bases of the junction unmatched.

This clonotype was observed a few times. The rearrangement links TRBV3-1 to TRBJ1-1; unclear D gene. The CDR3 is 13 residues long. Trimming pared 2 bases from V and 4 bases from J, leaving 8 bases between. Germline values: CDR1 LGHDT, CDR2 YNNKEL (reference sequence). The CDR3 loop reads CASSQLSSTEAFF. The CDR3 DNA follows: TGTGCCAGCAGCCAATTGTCGAGCACTGAAGCTTTCTTT.

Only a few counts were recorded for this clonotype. The CDR3 loop reads CSAVAGPLVYGYTF. CDR3 nucleotides: TGCAGTGCCGTGGCTGGGCCCCTTGTCTATGGCTACACCTTC. The chain uses TRBV20-1 and TRBJ1-2; no clear D. Germline assignment: CDR1 DFQATT and CDR2 SNEGSKA (reference sequence). The V end was cut by 6 bases, the J end by 4 bases, with 18 bases between. CDR3 length: 14 residues.

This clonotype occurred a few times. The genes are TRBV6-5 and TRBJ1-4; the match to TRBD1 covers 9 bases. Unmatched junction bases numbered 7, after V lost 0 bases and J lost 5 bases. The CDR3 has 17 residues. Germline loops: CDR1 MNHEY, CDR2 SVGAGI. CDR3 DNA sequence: TGTGCCAGCAGTTACTCCAGGACAGGGGCCCGGAATGAAAAACTGTTTTTT. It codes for CASSYSRTGARNEKLFF.

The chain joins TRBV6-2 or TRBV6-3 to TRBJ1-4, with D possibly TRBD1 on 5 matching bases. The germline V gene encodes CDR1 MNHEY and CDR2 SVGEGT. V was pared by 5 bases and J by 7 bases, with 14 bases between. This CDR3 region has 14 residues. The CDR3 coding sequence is TGTGCCAGCAGTCTAAGCCGGGACCCTGAAAAACTGTTTTTT. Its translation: CASSLSRDPEKLFF.